The 20 T cell receptor beta chains presented below share a single source sample, sequenced in a study of T cell responses to AZD1222 COVID-19 vaccine. Sequenced by immunoSEQ multiplex PCR; TCRdb stores in-frame clones only, minus some. In the table there are about 130,000 clones, about nine tenths of which are singletons. Material: peripheral blood, obtained on day 0 of AZD1222 vaccination. The receptors stem from an adult in good health.

This clone was found once. The genes are TRBV12-3 or TRBV12-4 and TRBJ1-2; no clear D. Trimming pared 10 bases from V and 4 bases from J, leaving 13 bases between. This CDR3 is 12 amino acids long. The DNA of the CDR3 is TGTGCCACCTCAGCATGGACCTATGGCTACACCTTC. Its translation: CATSAWTYGYTF.

The chain has TRBV5-1 and TRBJ2-1; perhaps TRBD1 as D (5 bases). CDR3 length equals 16 residues. CDR1 SGHRS and CDR2 YFSETQ come from the germline V gene. Trimming stripped 1 base from V and 1 base from J, with 12 bases between. The CDR3 coding sequence is TGCGCCAGCAGCTTGTATCCAGGGATATCCTACAATGAGCAGTTCTTC. This gives the protein CASSLYPGISYNEQFF.

This clone has just one count. The rearrangement joins TRBV5-1 to TRBJ1-2; possibly TRBD1 for D (5 bases). This CDR3 spans 14 amino acids. The germline gives CDR1 SGHRS, CDR2 YFSETQ. V lost 6 bases and J lost 1, with 13 bases in between. The CDR3 spells CASKFDRNNYGYTF. The CDR3 DNA sequence: TGCGCCAGCAAATTCGACAGAAATAACTATGGCTACACCTTC.

The chain uses TRBV1 and TRBJ1-1; the table's D call of TRBD1 was not tested on the DNA. TRBV1 is described as a pseudogene. There are 15 residues in the CDR3. In nucleotides, the CDR3 is TGCACCAGCAGCCTCTCTCTTAGGGGCAACACTGAAGCTTTCTTT. The encoded protein is CTSSLSLRGNTEAFF.

V usage is TRBV28 and J usage is TRBJ2-3; no definite D call. Trimming cost V 1 base and J 2 bases, with 7 bases left between them. There are 14 residues in the CDR3. Germline CDR1 and CDR2: MDHEN and SYDVKM. The CDR3 loop reads CASSLFGHTDTQYF. The CDR3, as DNA: TGTGCCAGCAGTTTATTTGGCCACACAGATACGCAGTATTTT.

The gene calls are TRBV6-5 and TRBJ1-3; D possibly corresponds to TRBD1 (6 bases). Trimming removed 2 bases at V and 1 base at J, with 6 bases between. CDR3 length: 14 residues. The germline V gene has CDR1 MNHEY and CDR2 SVGAGI. As DNA, the CDR3 is TGTGCCAGCAGTTACCAGGGGTCTGGAAACACCATATATTTT. Translated: CASSYQGSGNTIYF.

The chain employs TRBV7-9 and TRBJ1-1; D gene unclear. Germline V gene lookup returns CDR1 SEHNR and CDR2 FQNEAQ (reference sequence). The ends were cut back, 2 bases at V and 3 bases at J, with 10 bases in the middle. This CDR3 spans 14 amino acids. As DNA, the CDR3 is TGTGCCAGCAGCTTACCCCGTAGCTACACTGAAGCTTTCTTT. This encodes CASSLPRSYTEAFF.

V usage is TRBV14 and J usage is TRBJ1-1; 7 nucleotides agree with TRBD1. Germline CDR1 SGHDN, CDR2 FVKESK. This CDR3 comprises 15 residues. V lost 4 bases and J lost 3; bases outside the gene matches: 8. Here the CDR3 reads CASSLQQGSYTEAFF. The DNA of the CDR3 is TGTGCCAGCAGCCTACAACAGGGGAGCTACACTGAAGCTTTCTTT.

This rearrangement joins TRBV12-3 or TRBV12-4 to TRBJ1-3; D possibly corresponds to TRBD1 (6 bases). The CDR3 runs 13 residues. V lost 8 bases and J 4 bases, leaving 12 bases between the germline ends. The CDR3: CASAPGGGNTIYF. CDR3 in DNA: TGTGCCAGCGCGCCGGGGGGCGGAAACACCATATATTTT.

This clone has just one count. This chain uses TRBV30 with TRBJ2-7; tentatively, D is TRBD2 (6 bases). CDR3 length: 15 residues. In germline, CDR1 is GTSNPN, CDR2 SVGIG (reference sequence). The V end was cut by 5 bases, the J end by 1 base, with 18 bases between. CDR3 bases: TGTGCCTGGTCCGCTCTAGCGCGGCGATCCTACGAGCAGTACTTC. Its protein is CAWSALARRSYEQYF.

The gene calls are TRBV28 and TRBJ1-1; possible D gene TRBD1, 6 bases. The CDR3 covers 14 residues. V was cut by 3 bases and J by 4 bases, with 12 bases left in between. Per the germline V gene, CDR1 is MDHEN and CDR2 is SYDVKM. The CDR3 loop reads CASSLKGEATEAFF. Here the CDR3 DNA reads TGTGCCAGCAGTTTGAAGGGGGAGGCCACTGAAGCTTTCTTT.

CDR3 residues: CASRGGGLSNQPQHF. In DNA, the CDR3 is TGTGCCAGTCGAGGGGGGGGGCTAAGCAATCAGCCCCAGCATTTT. The chain joins TRBV19 to TRBJ1-5; TRBD1 might be the D (6 bases). This CDR3 spans 15 amino acids. Per germline, CDR1 LNHDA and CDR2 SQIVND (reference sequence). V lost 8 bases and J lost 1, with 15 bases in between.

V is TRBV5-1 and J is TRBJ2-7; 11 positions match TRBD1. J was trimmed by 3 bases and V by 3 bases; bases with no gene match: 5. The CDR3 runs to 15 residues. Germline-derived CDR1 and CDR2 are SGHRS and YFSETQ. The DNA of the CDR3 is TGCGCCAGCAGCTCAGGGACAGGGGGAGTCTACGAGCAGTACTTC. It is translated as CASSSGTGGVYEQYF.

The chain employs TRBV5-1 and TRBJ2-3; D is ambiguous. From germline, CDR1 is SGHRS and CDR2 YFSETQ. Trimming shortened V by 4 bases and J by 2 bases, and 14 bases separated the two germline ends. The CDR3 sequence is 15 residues long. The CDR3 is CASSVWTGITDTQYF. The CDR3 DNA reads TGCGCCAGCAGCGTCTGGACGGGTATCACAGATACGCAGTATTTT.

The rearrangement joins TRBV7-9 to TRBJ1-4, with 7 positions matching TRBD1. Trimming removed 5 bases from V and 8 bases from J; junction bases left unmatched: 11. CDR1 SEHNR and CDR2 FQNEAQ come from the germline V gene (reference sequence). The CDR3 length is 15 residues. As DNA, the CDR3 is TGTGCCAGCAGCGCCAGACAGGGCGGCGAAGAAAAACTGTTTTTT. Its protein product is CASSARQGGEEKLFF.

The chain is built from TRBV7-2 and TRBJ1-2; D is perhaps TRBD1 (6 bases). This CDR3 comprises 14 residues. V lost 0 bases to trimming and J lost 3 bases, with 8 bases between them. The germline V gene has CDR1 SGHTA and CDR2 FQGNSA. DNA for the CDR3: TGTGCCAGCAGCTTAGCAGGGGGTTACTATGGCTACACCTTC. This codes for CASSLAGGYYGYTF.

The genes are TRBV9 and TRBJ2-7; D may be TRBD2 (6 bases). This CDR3 has 14 amino acids. Germline V gene lookup returns CDR1 SGDLS and CDR2 YYNGEE. V was pared by 0 bases and J by 3 bases, with 10 bases between. CDR3 sequence: CASSVAGEFYEQYF. The CDR3 region has the DNA TGTGCCAGCAGCGTAGCGGGGGAGTTCTACGAGCAGTACTTC.

This clone was seen once. The rearrangement joins TRBV5-1 to TRBJ2-1, with unresolved D. Germline V gene data show CDR1 as SGHRS and CDR2 as YFSETQ. This CDR3 spans 15 amino acids. V lost 3 bases and J lost 0, with 10 bases in between. CDR3 in amino acids: CASSYTESSYNEQFF. The DNA for the CDR3 is TGCGCCAGCAGCTACACGGAGAGCTCCTACAATGAGCAGTTCTTC.

The chain employs TRBV11-2 and TRBJ1-1; D remains unclear. The CDR3 length is 12 residues. V was pared by 7 bases and J by 8 bases, with 14 bases between. CDR1 is SGHAT and CDR2 is FQNNGV in the germline V gene. The CDR3 loop is CASTPGPMEAFF. The CDR3 region has the DNA TGTGCCAGCACCCCCGGGCCCATGGAAGCTTTCTTT.

This chain joins TRBV27 and TRBJ1-5; D unresolved. V was trimmed by 4 bases and J by 7 bases, leaving 11 bases between them. This CDR3 comprises 13 residues. CDR1 and CDR2 from the germline V gene are MNHEY and SMNVEV (reference sequence). CDR3 in amino acids: CASSSRAGQPQHF. The CDR3 DNA follows: TGTGCCAGCAGTTCGCGGGCGGGACAGCCCCAGCATTTT.